These T cell receptor beta chains were read from a single sample in a study of T cells after yellow fever vaccination. TCRdb reanalysed the 5' RACE reads using MiXCR and keeps one entry per CDR3 protein. The sample comprises over 100,000 distinct CDR3 sequences, 6.5% to 9% of which are singletons, and around 25% rests with the top ten. Material: CD8+ T cells sorted from PBMCs, obtained 45 days after the yellow fever booster vaccination. These receptors were obtained from a man in his thirties or forties who received the YFV17D yellow fever vaccine. The conserved cysteine and the conserved F or W are not part of the CDR3 here. D genes are given only for firm matches.

NA | TRBV11-2 | ASSLVLADTQY
NA | TRBV6-2/TRBV6-3 | ASSYVRGASGELF
TRBD1 | TRBV20-1 | SARQGETQY
TRBD2 | TRBV10-3 | AIRTGGGETQY
TRBD1 | TRBV27 | ASRGQGSNQPQH
TRBD1 | TRBV15 | ATSEGAGLETQY
TRBD2 | TRBV5-1 | ASRGGAGNNEQF
TRBD2 | TRBV15 | ATSAGPGGYEQY
TRBD2 | TRBV20-1 | SATGTSGTVYEQY
NA | TRBV20-1 | SASRLAVLYEQY
NA | TRBV27 | ASSLSGTHYEQY
TRBD2 | TRBV18 | ASSSSGIAKNIQY
NA | TRBV24-1 | ATSDFRRDTQY
NA | TRBV9 | ASSATGFSTDTQY
NA | TRBV7-8 | ASSQTFANTGELF
TRBD2 | TRBV30 | ACPSGNIFRSYNEQF
NA | TRBV6-2/TRBV6-3 | ASSYGGGNNEQF
TRBD2 | TRBV13 | ASSLLAGPTDTQY
NA | TRBV7-6 | ASSSSGTDTQY
TRBD2 | TRBV27 | ASSRVLSGTHNEQF
NA | TRBV7-9 | ASSLSSGGSYEQY
TRBD2 | TRBV20-1 | SARGGLAERGFDEQY
NA | TRBV2 | ASSNRDRDEAF
NA | TRBV7-2 | ASSLGPINEQF
NA | TRBV2 | ASSDGSSSYEQY
NA | TRBV5-1 | ASSAGGGEREQY
NA | TRBV28 | ASATPNNSPLH
NA | TRBV20-1 | SAAGFSGANVLT
NA | TRBV3-1 | ASSMGGATYTDTQY
NA | TRBV10-3 | AISNTGHSYEQY
TRBD2 | TRBV9 | ASSKTSGSTLETQY
NA | TRBV12-3/TRBV12-4 | ASSLLSGLGNTIY
TRBD1 | TRBV29-1 | SGGQGSYEQY
NA | TRBV9 | ASSAGGSQTEKLF
NA | TRBV20-1 | RAAGQSYNEQF
TRBD2 | TRBV10-2 | ASSGTSGRLTSTDTQY
NA | TRBV7-6 | ASSETGLSNSPLH
NA | TRBV29-1 | SVEGEEGTDTQY
NA | TRBV27 | ASSLSPRVYGYT
NA | TRBV7-2 | ASSLMDAHYEQY
TRBD1 | TRBV24-1 | ATSERGTGDTGELF
NA | TRBV20-1 | SALDGCNEQF
TRBD2 | TRBV18 | ASSPPSGIRYEQF